One T cell receptor beta chain is described in this entry. Its specificity is unknown. The sample is drawn from a study of a mutant IDH1 vaccine in newly diagnosed glioma. Documented time point: week 35, safety follow-up. The investigators gave 300 ug of mutant IDH1 20-mer peptide in each vaccine dose, together with topical imiquimod. TCRdb keeps only in-frame clones here, not all; method: immunoSEQ multiplex PCR. The sample includes about 32,000 clones, roughly 80% seen only once; the top ten take around 7%. The sequenced sample was PBMCs, obtained from a glioma patient whose treatment included an IDH1 peptide vaccine. The sequence was collected from a woman aged 18-29 years with glioma.

Here the CDR3 DNA reads TGTGCCAGCAGCCCCGCCTACCAAGAGACCCAGTACTTC. Its translation is CASSPAYQETQYF. The chain employs TRBV7-2 and TRBJ2-5; no reliable D call. The CDR3 sequence is 13 residues long. CDR1 is SGHTA, CDR2 FQGNSA, per germline. Trimming shortened V by 5 bases and J by 0 bases, and 7 bases separated the two germline ends.